These 25 T cell receptor beta chains were sequenced from one sample in a study of blood T cells in healthy people across ages. Primed by a sample-barcoded 5' primer and a J-beta primer mix, a second PCR proceeded for 7 to 11 cycles. TCRdb fed the 5' RACE reads into MiXCR, producing one record per CDR3 protein. The sample lists roughly 640,000 distinct CDR3 sequences, about 30% occurring once. Sequenced material: blood. These receptors all come from a woman over 75 in good health.

The V and J genes are TRBV4-1 and TRBJ2-7; D gene unclear. The germline V gene encodes CDR1 MGHRA and CDR2 YSYEKL. CDR3 length equals 12 residues. V lost 5 bases to trimming and J lost 4 bases, with 9 bases between them. The CDR3 sequence is CASSFHRYEQYF. CDR3 nucleotides: TGCGCCAGCAGCTTCCACAGATACGAGCAGTACTTC.

This clonotype was found many times. The V and J genes are TRBV5-6 and TRBJ2-3, with no clear D. Germline assignment: CDR1 SGHDT and CDR2 YYEEEE. CDR3 length: 16 residues. V was clipped by 1 base and J by 1 base, with 13 bases between them. The CDR3 region has the DNA TGTGCCAGCAGCTTGCCGGCGAAAAGGGGCACAGATACGCAGTATTTT. Its translation: CASSLPAKRGTDTQYF.

On this clonotype itself: At one end the junction does not follow the germline gene, possibly because of a read error. The genes are TRBV3-1 and TRBJ1-4, with TRBD1 identical over 7 bases. The germline CDR1 and CDR2 sequences are LGHDT and YNNKEL (reference sequence). The CDR3 contains 11 residues. The CDR3 sequence is CASSQDRALFF. As DNA, the CDR3 is TGTGCCAGCAGTCAAGACAGGGCTCTGTTTTTT.

The chain is built from TRBV7-9 and TRBJ1-1; the match to TRBD1 covers 7 bases. This CDR3 spans 14 amino acids. Germline assignment: CDR1 SEHNR and CDR2 FQNEAQ (reference sequence). V lost 3 bases and J lost 6; bases outside the gene matches: 7. The CDR3 nucleotides read TGTGCCAGCAGCTTCGACCAGGGGGGGCCTGAAGCTTTCTTT. It encodes CASSFDQGGPEAFF. The complete variable domain, with remaining parts taken from reference TRBV7-9 and TRBJ1-1, reads DTGVSQNPRHKITKRGQNVTFRCDPISEHNRLYWYRQTLGQGPEFLTYFQNEAQLEKSRLLSDRFSAERPKGSFSTLEIQRTEQGDSAMYLCASSFDQGGPEAFFGQGTRLTVV.

This clonotype showed up many times. CDR3 sequence reads: CASAGGMTGGYEQYF. CDR3 sequence (DNA): TGTGCCAGCGCGGGGGGAATGACAGGGGGCTACGAGCAGTACTTC. The rearrangement links TRBV5-6 to TRBJ2-7; a possible D gene is TRBD1 (9 bases). Between the trimmed V and J ends, which lost 7 bases and 3 bases, there was a span of 20 bases. The CDR3 extends over 15 amino acids. CDR1 SGHDT and CDR2 YYEEEE come from the germline V gene.

This clonotype occurred a few times. This chain links TRBV6-1 with TRBJ2-5; TRBD1 agrees at 10 bases. V was clipped by 7 bases and J by 11 bases; unmatched bases: 13. The CDR3 spans 14 residues. Germline values: CDR1 MNHNS, CDR2 SASEGT. This CDR3 reads CASTLGQGVLGQYF. CDR3 in DNA: TGTGCCAGCACCCTAGGACAGGGGGTCCTCGGGCAGTACTTC.

This clonotype was seen ten or more times. J is TRBJ1-2 and V is TRBV9, with TRBD1 matching 7 bases. The CDR3 is made up of 13 amino acids. CDR1 and CDR2 (germline): SGDLS, YYNGEE. J lost 4 bases, V lost 4 bases, and 4 bases had no gene match. The CDR3 DNA reads TGTGCCAGCAGCCCGGGACAGACCTATGGCTACACCTTC. Protein: CASSPGQTYGYTF.

The CDR3 nucleotides read TGCAGTATAAGGGACCCCTACAATGAGCAGTTCTTC. Translation: CSIRDPYNEQFF. The chain combines TRBV20-1 with TRBJ2-1; D may be TRBD1 or TRBD2 (5 bases each). V was trimmed by 8 bases and J by 2 bases, leaving 10 bases between them. This CDR3 contains 12 residues. The germline V gene has CDR1 DFQATT and CDR2 SNEGSKA (reference sequence).

This clonotype was counted at least ten times. V and J are TRBV5-1 and TRBJ1-6, with 11 bases aligning to TRBD1. Germline V gene data show CDR1 as SGHRS and CDR2 as YFSETQ. The V segment lost 4 bases and the J segment 9 bases; nucleotides outside the gene matches: 6. The CDR3 contains 15 residues. In DNA, the CDR3 is TGCGCCAGCAGCCGGACAGGGGGCGATACTTCACCCCTCCACTTT. Its translation: CASSRTGGDTSPLHF.

Note on this clonotype: It may be a read error: a sequence one base away is much more abundant. The chain combines TRBV7-2 with TRBJ2-1, with TRBD2 matching over 10 bases. In germline, CDR1 is SGHTA, CDR2 FQGNSA. The CDR3 totals 14 residues. Unmatched junction bases numbered 12, after V lost 6 bases and J lost 13 bases. CDR3 sequence: CASRSLAGFETQFF. CDR3 in DNA: TGTGCCAGCAGGTCACTAGCGGGGTTCGAGACCCAGTTCTTC.

The V gene is TRBV30, the J gene TRBJ1-1; D is uncertain. The CDR3 is 15 residues long. The germline V gene has CDR1 GTSNPN and CDR2 SVGIG (reference sequence). V lost 2 bases, J lost 3 bases, and 16 bases lay in between. The CDR3 here is CAWSKIRAGDTEAFF. CDR3 nucleotide sequence: TGTGCCTGGAGTAAAATCCGGGCCGGCGACACTGAAGCTTTCTTT.

Regarding this clonotype: A much larger clone differs from this one at a single base, so this may be a read error. This chain uses TRBV27 with TRBJ1-2, with D possibly TRBD1 on 6 matching bases. Looked up from germline, CDR1 is MNHEY and CDR2 is SMNVEV (reference sequence). The CDR3 extends over 15 amino acids. The V end lost 4 bases, the J end lost 7 bases, and 19 bases lay between the germline ends. CDR3 nucleotides: TGTGCCAGCAGTTCCGGGGCAGGGGATTGGATTGGCTACACCTTC. Its protein product is CASSSGAGDWIGYTF.

The chain uses TRBV7-9 and TRBJ1-1; D is possibly TRBD1 (6 bases). Germline V gene lookup returns CDR1 SEHNR and CDR2 FQNEAQ (reference sequence). Trimming pared 4 bases from V and 5 bases from J, leaving 14 bases between. This CDR3 has 14 residues. CDR3 residues: CASSSTRGRTEAFF. For the CDR3, the DNA is TGTGCCAGCAGCTCGACGAGGGGGAGAACTGAAGCTTTCTTT.

To note about this clonotype: One end of the junction varies from germline; a read error may be responsible. The V and J genes are TRBV6-1 and TRBJ2-7; TRBD1 might be the D (6 bases). This CDR3 has 14 amino acids. Germline CDR1 MNHNS, CDR2 SASEGT. The CDR3 sequence: CASSRGPTPYERYF. As DNA, the CDR3 is TGTGCCAGCAGCAGGGGACCCACTCCCTACGAGCGGTACTTC.

In this sample, this clonotype turned up many times. J is TRBJ2-6 and V is TRBV27, with TRBD2 matching 9 bases. This CDR3 is 18 amino acids long. Losses at the gene ends were 5 bases for V and 0 bases for J; bases not matched to a gene: 8. CDR1 is MNHEY, CDR2 SMNVEV, per germline (reference sequence). The CDR3 is CASSPHRLAVSGANVLTF. In DNA form, the CDR3 reads TGTGCCAGCAGTCCACATCGACTAGCGGTCTCTGGGGCCAACGTCCTGACTTTC.

CDR3 region: CASSQEVRLAASSSYNEQFF. CDR3 DNA: TGTGCCAGCAGCCAAGAAGTGAGGCTAGCGGCTTCGAGCTCCTACAATGAGCAGTTCTTC. The chain uses TRBV4-2 and TRBJ2-1, with 7 bases matching TRBD2. This CDR3 has 20 residues. V dropped 0 bases and J dropped 0; count of bases not matched to a gene: 14. Germline V gene lookup returns CDR1 LGHNA and CDR2 YNFKEQ.

This clonotype has at least ten counts. The genes are TRBV7-3 and TRBJ2-3; 12 bases are shared with TRBD2. Losses at the gene ends were 5 bases for V and 5 bases for J; bases not matched to a gene: 2. The germline gives CDR1 SGHTA, CDR2 FQGTGA. The length of the CDR3 is 14 residues. The CDR3 spells CASSLAGGRDTQYF. The CDR3 DNA sequence: TGTGCCAGCAGCCTAGCGGGGGGGCGAGATACGCAGTATTTT.

Ten or more counts support this clonotype. The chain links TRBV7-2 to TRBJ1-2; the D is unclear. The CDR3 spans 15 residues. The germline V gene has CDR1 SGHTA and CDR2 FQGNSA. The ends were cut back, 2 bases at V and 0 bases at J, with 10 bases in the middle. This CDR3 reads CASSLLEGTNYGYTF. The CDR3 nucleotides read TGTGCCAGCAGCTTACTCGAGGGAACTAACTATGGCTACACCTTC.

The chain has TRBV14 and TRBJ2-1, with D unclear. The CDR3 spans 14 residues. Trimming cost V 0 bases and J 4 bases, with 7 bases left between them. Germline V gene data show CDR1 as SGHDN and CDR2 as FVKESK. Here the CDR3 DNA reads TGTGCCAGCAGCCAAGAACCGATATACAATGAGCAGTTCTTC. Residues: CASSQEPIYNEQFF.

This clonotype has a handful of counts. The chain is built from TRBV20-1 and TRBJ1-1; D unclear. Trimming took off 0 bases at V and 1 base at J, with 6 bases between the two ends. The CDR3 consists of 13 residues. Germline V gene lookup returns CDR1 DFQATT and CDR2 SNEGSKA (reference sequence). CDR3 coding DNA: TGCAGTGCTAGAGAGGACCCGAACACTGAAGCTTTCTTT. Its translation is CSAREDPNTEAFF.

In regard to this clonotype: A much larger clone lies one base from this, so it may be a read error. This chain links TRBV7-9 with TRBJ1-5; 9 bases align to TRBD1. Trimming cost V 5 bases and J 7 bases; bases outside gene matches: 9. The CDR3 consists of 15 residues. The germline V gene has CDR1 SEHNR and CDR2 FQNEAQ (reference sequence). The CDR3 nucleotides are TGTGCCAGCAGCGGAACAGGGGGCTGGGAGCAGCCCCAGCATTTT. Its protein product is CASSGTGGWEQPQHF.

This clonotype was detected only a few times. A much bigger clone sits one base away, suggesting this may be a read error. The chain employs TRBV3-1 and TRBJ2-1; D is ambiguous. CDR3 length: 14 residues. V lost 0 bases and J lost 8, with 11 bases in between. The V gene's germline CDR1 is LGHDT and CDR2 YNNKEL (reference sequence). CDR3 sequence reads: CASSQEIHADEQFF. For the CDR3, the DNA is TGTGCCAGCAGCCAAGAGATACACGCCGATGAGCAGTTCTTC.

The rearrangement joins TRBV12-3 or TRBV12-4 to TRBJ2-1; D assignment may be TRBD1 or TRBD2 (5 bases each). V lost 5 bases to trimming and J lost 13 bases, with 15 bases between them. The CDR3 is 12 residues long. CDR3 in amino acids: CASSLMGVTQFF. CDR3 nucleotides: TGTGCCAGCAGTCTGATGGGGGTGACCCAGTTCTTC.

This clonotype was observed many times. This chain joins TRBV6-2 or TRBV6-3 and TRBJ2-3, with 7 bases identical to TRBD2. V gave up 4 bases and J gave up 2 bases; unmatched junction bases: 6. CDR1 and CDR2 from the germline V gene are MNHEY and SVGEGT. CDR3 length equals 15 residues. CDR3 loop: CASSSRGVYTDTQYF. The CDR3 coding sequence is TGTGCCAGCAGTTCCCGGGGGGTCTACACAGATACGCAGTATTTT.

This clonotype was found many times. The rearrangement joins TRBV10-3 to TRBJ2-7; no firm D call. The V and J ends lost 7 bases and 0 bases respectively, with 16 bases between them. CDR3 length: 15 amino acids. Germline V gene sequence: CDR1 ENHRY, CDR2 SYGVKD. CDR3 residues: CAIKTTATDSYEQYF. The CDR3, as DNA: TGTGCCATCAAAACCACAGCTACTGACTCCTACGAGCAGTACTTC.